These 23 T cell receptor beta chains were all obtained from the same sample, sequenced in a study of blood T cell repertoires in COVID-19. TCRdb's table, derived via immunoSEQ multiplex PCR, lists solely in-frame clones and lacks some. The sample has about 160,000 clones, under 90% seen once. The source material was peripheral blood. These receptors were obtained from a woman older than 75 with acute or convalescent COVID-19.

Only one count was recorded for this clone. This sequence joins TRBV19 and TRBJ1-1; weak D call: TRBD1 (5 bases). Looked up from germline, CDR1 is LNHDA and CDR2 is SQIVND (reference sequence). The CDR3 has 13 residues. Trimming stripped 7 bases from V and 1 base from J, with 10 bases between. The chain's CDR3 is CASILTANTEAFF. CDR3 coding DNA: TGTGCCAGTATCTTGACAGCGAACACTGAAGCTTTCTTT.

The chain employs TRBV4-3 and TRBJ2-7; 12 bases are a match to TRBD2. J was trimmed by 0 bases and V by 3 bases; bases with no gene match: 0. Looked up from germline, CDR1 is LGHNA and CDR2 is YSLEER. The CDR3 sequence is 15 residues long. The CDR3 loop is CASSQTSGGSYEQYF. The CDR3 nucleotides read TGCGCCAGCAGCCAGACTAGCGGGGGCTCCTACGAGCAGTACTTC.

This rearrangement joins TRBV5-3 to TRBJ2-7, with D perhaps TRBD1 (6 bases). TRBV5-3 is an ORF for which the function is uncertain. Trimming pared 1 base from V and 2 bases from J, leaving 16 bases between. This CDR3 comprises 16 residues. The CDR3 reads CARSLFSQGKAYEQYF. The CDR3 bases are TGTGCCAGAAGCTTGTTTAGTCAGGGGAAGGCCTACGAGCAGTACTTC.

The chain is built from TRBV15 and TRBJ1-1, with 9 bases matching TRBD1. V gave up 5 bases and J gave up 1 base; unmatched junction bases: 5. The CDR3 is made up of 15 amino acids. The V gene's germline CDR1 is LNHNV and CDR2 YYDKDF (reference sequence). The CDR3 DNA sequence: TGTGCCACCAGCCAGAGGACAGGGGCGAACACTGAAGCTTTCTTT. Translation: CATSQRTGANTEAFF.

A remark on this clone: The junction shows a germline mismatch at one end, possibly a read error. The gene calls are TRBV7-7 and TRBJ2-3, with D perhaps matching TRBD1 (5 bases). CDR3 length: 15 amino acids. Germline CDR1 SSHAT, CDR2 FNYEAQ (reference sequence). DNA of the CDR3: TGTGCTAGCAGCTTAGGGTTGGGGCCCGCGGATACGCAGTATTTT. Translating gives CASSLGLGPADTQYF.

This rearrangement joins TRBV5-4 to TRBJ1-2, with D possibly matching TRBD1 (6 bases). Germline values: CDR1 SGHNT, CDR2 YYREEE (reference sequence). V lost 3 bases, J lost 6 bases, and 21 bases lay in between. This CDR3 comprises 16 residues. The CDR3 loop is CASSSSRSRGIDGYTF. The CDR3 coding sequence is TGTGCCAGCAGCTCCTCCCGGTCCAGGGGTATCGATGGCTACACCTTC. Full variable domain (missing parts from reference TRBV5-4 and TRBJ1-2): ETGVTQSPTHLIKTRGQQVTLRCSSQSGHNTVSWYQQALGQGPQFIFQYYREEENGRGNFPPRFSGLQFPNYSSELNVNALELDDSALYLCASSSSRSRGIDGYTFGSGTRLTVV.

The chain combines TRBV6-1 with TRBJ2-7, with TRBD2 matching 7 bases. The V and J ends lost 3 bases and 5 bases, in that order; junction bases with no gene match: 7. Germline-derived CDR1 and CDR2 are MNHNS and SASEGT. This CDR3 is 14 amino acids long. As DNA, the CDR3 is TGTGCCAGCAGTGAGGCTAGCGGACGGGACGAGCAGTACTTC. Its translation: CASSEASGRDEQYF.

CDR3 region: CASSPWTSRTYEQYF. CDR3 DNA: TGTGCCAGTAGTCCTTGGACTAGCCGGACCTACGAGCAGTACTTC. The genes are TRBV19 and TRBJ2-7, with 8 nucleotides matching TRBD2. The J segment lost 2 bases and the V segment lost 5 bases, leaving 8 bases of the junction unmatched. The CDR3 is 15 amino acids. In germline, CDR1 is LNHDA, CDR2 SQIVND (reference sequence).

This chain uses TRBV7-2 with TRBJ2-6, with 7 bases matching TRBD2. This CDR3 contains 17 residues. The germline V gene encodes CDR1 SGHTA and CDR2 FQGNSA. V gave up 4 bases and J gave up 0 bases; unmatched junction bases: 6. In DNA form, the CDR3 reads TGTGCCAGCAGCTCAGGGAGGGCTTTCTCTGGGGCCAACGTCCTGACTTTC. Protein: CASSSGRAFSGANVLTF. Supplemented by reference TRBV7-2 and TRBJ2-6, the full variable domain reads GAGVSQSPSNKVTEKGKDVELRCDPISGHTALYWYRQSLGQGLEFLIYFQGNSAPDKSGLPSDRFSAERTGGSVSTLTIQRTQQEDSAVYLCASSSGRAFSGANVLTFGAGSRLTVL.

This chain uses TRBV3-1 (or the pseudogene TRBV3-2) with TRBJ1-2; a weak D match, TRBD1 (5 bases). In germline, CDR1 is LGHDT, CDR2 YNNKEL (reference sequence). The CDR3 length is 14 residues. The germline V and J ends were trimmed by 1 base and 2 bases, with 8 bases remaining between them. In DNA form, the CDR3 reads TGTGCCAGCAGCCAAGGGGGCGCCAACTATGGCTACACCTTC. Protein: CASSQGGANYGYTF.

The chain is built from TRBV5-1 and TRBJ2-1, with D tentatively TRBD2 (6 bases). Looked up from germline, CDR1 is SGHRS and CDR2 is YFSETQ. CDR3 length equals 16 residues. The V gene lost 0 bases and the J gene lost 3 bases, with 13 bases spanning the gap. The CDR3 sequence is CASSLAGRGNYNEQFF. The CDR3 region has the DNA TGCGCCAGCAGCTTGGCGGGACGCGGGAACTACAATGAGCAGTTCTTC.

CDR3 sequence: CASSYGQGYGYTF. The CDR3 nucleotides read TGTGCCAGTTCCTATGGACAGGGGTATGGCTACACCTTC. The chain has TRBV19 and TRBJ1-2; the match to TRBD1 covers 9 bases. This CDR3 is 13 amino acids long. The V segment lost 8 bases and the J segment 5 bases; nucleotides outside the gene matches: 6. CDR1 is LNHDA, CDR2 SQIVND, per germline (reference sequence).

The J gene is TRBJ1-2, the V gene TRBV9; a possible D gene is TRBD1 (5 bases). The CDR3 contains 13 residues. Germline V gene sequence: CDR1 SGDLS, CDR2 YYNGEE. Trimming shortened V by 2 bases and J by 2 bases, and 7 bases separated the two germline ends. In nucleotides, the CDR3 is TGTGCCAGCAGCGTGGACAACAACTATGGCTACACCTTC. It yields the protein CASSVDNNYGYTF.

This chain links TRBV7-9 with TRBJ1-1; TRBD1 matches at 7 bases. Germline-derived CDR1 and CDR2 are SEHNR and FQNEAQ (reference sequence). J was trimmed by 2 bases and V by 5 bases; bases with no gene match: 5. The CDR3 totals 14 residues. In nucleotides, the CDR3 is TGTGCCAGCAGCCCGGGACAGACTAACACTGAAGCTTTCTTT. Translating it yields CASSPGQTNTEAFF.

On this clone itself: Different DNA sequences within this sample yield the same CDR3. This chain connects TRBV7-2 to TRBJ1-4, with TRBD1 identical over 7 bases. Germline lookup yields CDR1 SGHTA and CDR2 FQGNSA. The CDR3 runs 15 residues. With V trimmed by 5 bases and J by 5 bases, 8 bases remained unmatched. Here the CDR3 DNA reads TGTGCCAGCAGCCCAGGGGGTCAGGGGAATGAAAAACTGTTTTTT. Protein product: CASSPGGQGNEKLFF. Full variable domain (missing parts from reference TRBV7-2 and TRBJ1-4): GAGVSQSPSNKVTEKGKDVELRCDPISGHTALYWYRQSLGQGLEFLIYFQGNSAPDKSGLPSDRFSAERTGGSVSTLTIQRTQQEDSAVYLCASSPGGQGNEKLFFGSGTQLSVL.

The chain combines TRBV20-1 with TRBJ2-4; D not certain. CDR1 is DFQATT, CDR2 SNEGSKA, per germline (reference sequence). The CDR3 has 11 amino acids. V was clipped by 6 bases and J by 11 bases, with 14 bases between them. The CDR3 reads CSAPSPRFQYF. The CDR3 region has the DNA TGCAGTGCCCCAAGTCCCAGGTTTCAGTACTTC.

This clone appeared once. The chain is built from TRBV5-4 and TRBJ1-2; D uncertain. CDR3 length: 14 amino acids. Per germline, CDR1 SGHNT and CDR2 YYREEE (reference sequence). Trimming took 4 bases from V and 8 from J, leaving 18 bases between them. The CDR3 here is CASSQRTAPGGYTF. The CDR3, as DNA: TGTGCCAGCAGCCAAAGAACTGCGCCGGGAGGCTACACCTTC.

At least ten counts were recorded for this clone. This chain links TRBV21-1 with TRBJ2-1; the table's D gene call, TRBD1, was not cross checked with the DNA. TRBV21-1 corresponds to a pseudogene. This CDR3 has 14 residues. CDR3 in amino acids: CASQARLDNNEQFF. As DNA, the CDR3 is TGTGCCAGCCAAGCACGACTGGACAACAATGAGCAGTTCTTC.

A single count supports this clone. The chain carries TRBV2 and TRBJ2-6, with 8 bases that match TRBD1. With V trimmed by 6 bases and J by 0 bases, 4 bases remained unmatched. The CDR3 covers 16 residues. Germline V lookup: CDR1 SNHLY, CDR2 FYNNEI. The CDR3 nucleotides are TGTGCCAGCAGCCGGGACAGGTCCTCTGGGGCCAACGTCCTGACTTTC. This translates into CASSRDRSSGANVLTF. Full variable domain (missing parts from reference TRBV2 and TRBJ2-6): EPEVTQTPSHQVTQMGQEVILRCVPISNHLYFYWYRQILGQKVEFLVSFYNNEISEKSEIFDDQFSVERPDGSNFTLKIRSTKLEDSAMYFCASSRDRSSGANVLTFGAGSRLTVL.

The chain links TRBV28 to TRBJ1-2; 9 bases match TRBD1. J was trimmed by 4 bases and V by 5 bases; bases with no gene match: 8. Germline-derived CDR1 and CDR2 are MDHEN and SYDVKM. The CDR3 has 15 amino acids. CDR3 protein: CASSPPGQGFYGYTF. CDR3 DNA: TGTGCCAGCAGTCCCCCGGGACAGGGTTTCTATGGCTACACCTTC.

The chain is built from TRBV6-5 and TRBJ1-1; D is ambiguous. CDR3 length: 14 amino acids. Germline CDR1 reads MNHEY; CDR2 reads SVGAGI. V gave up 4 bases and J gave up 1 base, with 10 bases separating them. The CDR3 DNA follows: TGTGCCAGCAGTTTTTTTGGCCCGAACACTGAAGCTTTCTTT. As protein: CASSFFGPNTEAFF.

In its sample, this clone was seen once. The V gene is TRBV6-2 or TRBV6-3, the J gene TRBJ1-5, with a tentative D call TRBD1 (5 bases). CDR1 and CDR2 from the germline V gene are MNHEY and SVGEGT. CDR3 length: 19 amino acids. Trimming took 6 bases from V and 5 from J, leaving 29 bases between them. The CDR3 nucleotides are TGTGCCAGCAGCAGGCCCTTTCGGGGGGTGATAGGAGGTTATCAGCCCCAGCATTTT. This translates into CASSRPFRGVIGGYQPQHF.

This CDR3 reads CASSWRQGGARGPQHF. The CDR3 DNA follows: TGTGCCAGCTCCTGGCGACAGGGGGGGGCGAGGGGGCCCCAGCATTTT. The chain recombines TRBV18 with TRBJ1-5; TRBD1 matches 9 bases. J gave up 9 bases and V 6 bases, and 15 bases lay outside the gene matches. CDR1 and CDR2 from the germline V gene are KGHSH and LQKENI. This CDR3 region has 16 residues.